What follows describes a single TCR beta chain. PCR was performed using 60 Vbeta and 13 Jbeta primers. Clones were sequenced by immunoSEQ multiplex PCR, and TCRdb holds only the in-frame ones, with some missing. Of more than 130,000 clones listed, roughly 80% are singletons. The sample belongs to a study of cytomegalovirus exposure and HLA in healthy donors. The germline V gene has CDR1 LNHDA and CDR2 SQIVND (reference sequence). The CDR3 extends over 13 amino acids. V gave up 9 bases and J gave up 1 base; unmatched junction bases: 4. Sequencing was performed on PBMCs. This chain joins TRBV19 and TRBJ2-3, with TRBD1 identical over 7 bases. The sequence was obtained from a male donor in good health and CMV-seronegative. The CDR3 DNA follows: TGTGCCAGCAGGGACAGCGGCACAGATACGCAGTATTTT. Translating it yields CASRDSGTDTQYF.